The rows below give T cell receptor beta chains drawn from one sample of a study of molecular identifiers for immune sequencing clone quantification. TCRdb re-derived calls from the PCR reads in MiXCR, one entry per CDR3 protein. The sample carries roughly 24,000 distinct CDR3 sequences, roughly 17% recorded once. Input material: naive CD8+ T cells from blood, with Jurkat cell RNA spiked in. All receptors derive from a human donor in good health. Some libraries in this study had Jurkat cell RNA spiked in. Each CDR3 is given with its conserved first and last residue. Each record gives: clone size, D gene, J gene, CDR3 length, V gene, CDR3 protein, CDR3 DNA. D genes are given only for firm matches. Expanded clones are given a class, and other clones once, few, many or no size at all.

many	-	TRBJ2-7	11	TRBV10-3	CAISEMNEQYF	TGTGCCATCAGTGAGATGAACGAGCAGTACTTC
medium-sized	-	TRBJ1-4	15	TRBV4-3	CASSQAGIGSEKLFF	TGCGCCAGCAGCCAAGCAGGGATCGGTAGTGAAAAACTGTTTTTT
-	-	TRBJ2-3	13	TRBV18	CASSPPAADTQYF	TGTGCCAGCTCACCACCCGCCGCAGATACGCAGTATTTT
-	TRBD1	TRBJ2-7	15	TRBV2	CASSEGAGFYYEQYF	TGTGCCAGCAGCGAGGGGGCAGGGTTCTACTACGAGCAGTACTTC
many	-	TRBJ2-7	13	TRBV5-6	CASSAGFPYEQYF	TGTGCCAGCAGCGCGGGATTCCCCTACGAGCAGTACTTC
many	-	TRBJ2-2	19	TRBV6-5	CASSYSIILGSGNTGELFF	TGTGCCAGCAGTTACTCGATCATTCTGGGTAGCGGGAACACCGGGGAGCTGTTTTTT
many	TRBD1	TRBJ1-2	16	TRBV20-1	CSARDTTGGANYGYTF	TGCAGTGCTAGAGATACCACAGGGGGAGCTAACTATGGCTACACCTTC
many	-	TRBJ1-1	16	TRBV7-9	CASSSERGQMNTEAFF	TGTGCCAGCAGCTCCGAACGGGGGCAGATGAACACTGAAGCTTTCTTT
-	TRBD2	TRBJ2-1	17	TRBV7-2	CASSPGLAGGPYNEQFF	TGTGCCAGCAGCCCAGGACTAGCGGGGGGGCCCTACAATGAGCAGTTCTTC
many	-	TRBJ1-5	15	TRBV5-5	CASSLRGGVHQPQHF	TGTGCCAGCAGCTTGCGGGGTGGGGTTCATCAGCCCCAGCATTTT
many	TRBD1	TRBJ2-2	20	TRBV4-3	CASSQGPYSRDRVDTGELFF	TGCGCCAGCAGCCAAGGACCTTACTCCCGGGACAGGGTGGACACCGGGGAGCTGTTTTTT
many	-	TRBJ1-5	14	TRBV9	CASSEAAGNQPQHF	TGTGCCAGCAGCGAAGCGGCAGGCAATCAGCCCCAGCATTTT
many	-	TRBJ2-4	14	TRBV20-1	CSALSGTAKNIQYF	TGCAGTGCTTTATCCGGGACAGCCAAAAACATTCAGTACTTC
many	TRBD1	TRBJ2-7	17	TRBV29-1	CSVEGPSRGQGGYEQYF	TGCAGCGTTGAAGGCCCGAGTAGGGGACAGGGGGGATACGAGCAGTACTTC
many	TRBD2	TRBJ2-7	15	TRBV7-2	CASSFSELALHEQYF	TGTGCCAGCAGCTTCTCGGAACTAGCGCTCCACGAGCAGTACTTC
-	-	TRBJ2-1	14	TRBV28	CASSFRGAYNEQFF	TGTGCCAGCAGTTTTAGGGGCGCCTACAATGAGCAGTTCTTC
-	TRBD2	TRBJ2-3	15	TRBV10-2	CATSSGGALPDTQYF	TGCGCCACCTCTAGCGGGGGGGCCCTCCCAGATACGCAGTATTTT
many	-	TRBJ2-7	15	TRBV6-5	CASSPIPEDSYEQYF	TGTGCCAGCAGTCCTATCCCGGAGGACTCCTACGAGCAGTACTTC
many	TRBD2	TRBJ2-3	12	TRBV6-6	CASTSPTSGPLF	TGTGCCAGCACCTCACCGACTAGCGGGCCACTGTTT
many	-	TRBJ1-2	15	TRBV11-2	CASSLGARPADGYTF	TGTGCCAGCAGCTTAGGGGCCAGGCCGGCTGATGGCTACACCTTC
many	-	TRBJ1-4	17	TRBV7-9	CASSLTGSRQLNEKLFF	TGTGCCAGCAGCTTAACAGGCTCGAGGCAGCTTAATGAAAAACTGTTTTTT
once	-	TRBJ2-7	12	TRBV29-1	CSVDSGVHEQYF	TGCAGCGTTGACTCTGGGGTCCACGAGCAGTACTTC
many	TRBD2	TRBJ2-3	14	TRBV4-3	CASSQGLAGDTQYF	TGCGCCAGCAGCCAGGGACTAGCGGGGGATACGCAGTATTTT
medium-sized	-	TRBJ1-5	15	TRBV6-2/TRBV6-3	CAREASGKLNQPQHF	TGTGCCAGGGAAGCGAGTGGCAAGCTCAATCAGCCCCAGCATTTT
many	-	TRBJ1-1	14	TRBV10-2	CASSESVGYTEAFF	TGCGCCAGCAGTGAGTCGGTGGGTTACACTGAAGCTTTCTTT
-	-	TRBJ1-5	14	TRBV2	CASSGGRGVQPQHF	TGTGCCAGCAGCGGGGGAAGGGGGGTTCAGCCCCAGCATTTT
-	-	TRBJ1-1	15	TRBV7-9	CASALPVGSYTEAFF	TGTGCCAGCGCCCTCCCCGTGGGAAGTTACACTGAAGCTTTCTTT
medium-sized	-	TRBJ2-7	14	TRBV28	CASSSIRGGDEQYF	TGTGCCAGCAGTTCCATTAGAGGGGGGGACGAGCAGTACTTC
many	TRBD1	TRBJ2-2	14	TRBV5-6	CASSRGTGTGELFF	TGTGCCAGCAGCCGCGGGACAGGGACCGGGGAGCTGTTTTTT
-	-	TRBJ2-3	16	TRBV11-3	CASSLGIRLQTDTQYF	TGTGCCAGCAGCTTAGGGATCAGGCTACAAACAGATACGCAGTATTTT
-	-	TRBJ1-1	12	TRBV19	CASSILNTGAFF	TGTGCCAGTAGCATCCTTAACACTGGAGCTTTCTTT
medium-sized	TRBD2	TRBJ2-3	16	TRBV28	CASSFGAGGWTDTQYF	TGTGCCAGCAGTTTCGGAGCGGGAGGGTGGACAGATACGCAGTATTTT
many	TRBD2	TRBJ2-2	13	TRBV19	CASGRDETGELFF	TGTGCCAGCGGGAGGGATGAGACCGGGGAGCTGTTTTTT
many	TRBD2	TRBJ2-7	15	TRBV4-2	CASSHAAGASYEQYF	TGTGCCAGCAGCCATGCAGCGGGGGCTTCCTACGAGCAGTACTTC
-	TRBD2	TRBJ2-7	15	TRBV4-1	CASSQDLASGREQYF	TGCGCCAGCAGCCAAGATTTAGCTAGCGGACGGGAGCAGTACTTC
many	-	TRBJ2-3	13	TRBV30	CAWSVHSTDTQYF	TGTGCCTGGAGTGTCCATAGCACAGATACGCAGTATTTT
many	-	TRBJ2-3	16	TRBV12-3/TRBV12-4	CASSFVPSANTDTQYF	TGTGCCAGCAGTTTTGTTCCTAGCGCGAACACAGATACGCAGTATTTT
-	-	TRBJ1-1	15	TRBV14	CASSQAQTGRSEAFF	TGTGCCAGCAGCCAAGCCCAGACAGGCAGAAGTGAAGCTTTCTTT
many	-	TRBJ2-7	13	TRBV5-5	CASSRTSSYEQYF	TGTGCCAGCAGCCGAACAAGCTCCTACGAGCAGTACTTC
many	-	TRBJ2-3	16	TRBV4-1	CASSSGALGSTDTQYF	TGCGCCAGCAGCTCAGGCGCACTCGGCTCCACAGATACGCAGTATTTT
many	-	TRBJ2-5	10	TRBV30	CVLEVGTQYF	TGTGTCCTGGAGGTAGGGACCCAGTACTTC
many	TRBD2	TRBJ2-5	15	TRBV11-2	CASSSLAGGMETQYF	TGTGCCAGCAGCTCCTTAGCGGGAGGGATGGAGACCCAGTACTTC
medium-sized	TRBD2	TRBJ2-2	15	TRBV6-4	CASSRLAGNTGELFF	TGTGCCAGCAGTCGACTAGCGGGGAACACCGGGGAGCTGTTTTTT
many	TRBD1	TRBJ1-1	11	TRBV6-2/TRBV6-3	CASRTGAEAFF	TGTGCCAGCAGGACAGGGGCTGAAGCTTTCTTT